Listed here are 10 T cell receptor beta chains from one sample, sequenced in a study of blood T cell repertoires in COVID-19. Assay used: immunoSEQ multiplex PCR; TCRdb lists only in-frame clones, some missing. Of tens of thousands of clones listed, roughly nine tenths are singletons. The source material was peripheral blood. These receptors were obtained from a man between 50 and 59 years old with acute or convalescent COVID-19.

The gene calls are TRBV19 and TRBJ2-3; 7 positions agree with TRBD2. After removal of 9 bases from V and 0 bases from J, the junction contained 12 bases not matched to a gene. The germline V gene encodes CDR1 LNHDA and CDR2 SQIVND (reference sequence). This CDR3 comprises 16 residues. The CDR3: CASRTLGGESTDTQYF. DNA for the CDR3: TGTGCCAGCAGGACTCTGGGAGGGGAGAGCACAGATACGCAGTATTTT.

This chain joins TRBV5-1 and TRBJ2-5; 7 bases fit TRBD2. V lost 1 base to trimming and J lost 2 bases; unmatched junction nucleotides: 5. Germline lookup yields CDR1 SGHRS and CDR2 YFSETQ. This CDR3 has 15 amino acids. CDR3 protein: CASSLRAGPQETQYF. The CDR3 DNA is TGCGCCAGCAGCTTGCGAGCGGGACCACAAGAGACCCAGTACTTC. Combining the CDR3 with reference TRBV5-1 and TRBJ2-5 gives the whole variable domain KAGVTQTPRYLIKTRGQQVTLSCSPISGHRSVSWYQQTPGQGLQFLFEYFSETQRNKGNFPGRFSGRQFSNSRSEMNVSTLELGDSALYLCASSLRAGPQETQYFGPGTRLLVL.

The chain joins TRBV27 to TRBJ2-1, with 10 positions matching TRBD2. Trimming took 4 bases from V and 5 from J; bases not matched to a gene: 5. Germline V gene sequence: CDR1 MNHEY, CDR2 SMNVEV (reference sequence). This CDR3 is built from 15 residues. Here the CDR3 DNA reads TGTGCCAGCAGTTCCGGGACTAGCGTAAACAATGAGCAGTTCTTC. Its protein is CASSSGTSVNNEQFF.

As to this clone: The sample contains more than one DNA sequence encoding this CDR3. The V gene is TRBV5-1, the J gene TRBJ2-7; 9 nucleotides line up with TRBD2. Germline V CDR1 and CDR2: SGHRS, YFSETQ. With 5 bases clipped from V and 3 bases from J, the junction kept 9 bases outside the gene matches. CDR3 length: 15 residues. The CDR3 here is CASSYGTSSVYEQYF. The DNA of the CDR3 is TGCGCCAGCAGTTACGGGACTAGCTCAGTCTACGAGCAGTACTTC.

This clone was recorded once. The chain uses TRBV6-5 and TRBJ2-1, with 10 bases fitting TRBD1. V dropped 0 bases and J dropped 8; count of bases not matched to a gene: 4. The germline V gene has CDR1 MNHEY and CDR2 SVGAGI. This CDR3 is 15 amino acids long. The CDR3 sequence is CASSYSGTGVDEQFF. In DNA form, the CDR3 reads TGTGCCAGCAGTTACTCTGGGACAGGGGTCGATGAGCAGTTCTTC.

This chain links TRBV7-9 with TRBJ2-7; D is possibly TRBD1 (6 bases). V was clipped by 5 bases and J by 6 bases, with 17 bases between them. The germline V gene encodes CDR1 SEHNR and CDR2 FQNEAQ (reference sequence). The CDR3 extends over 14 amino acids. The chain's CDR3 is CASSQETGNVEQYV. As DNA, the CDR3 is TGTGCCAGCAGCCAGGAAACAGGGAATGTCGAGCAGTACGTC.

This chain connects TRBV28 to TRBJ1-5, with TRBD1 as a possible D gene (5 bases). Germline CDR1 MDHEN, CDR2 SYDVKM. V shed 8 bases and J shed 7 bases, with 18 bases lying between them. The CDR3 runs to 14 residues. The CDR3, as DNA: TGTGCCAGCTATCGGCAGGGTGTCGGACAGCCCCAGCATTTT. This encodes CASYRQGVGQPQHF.

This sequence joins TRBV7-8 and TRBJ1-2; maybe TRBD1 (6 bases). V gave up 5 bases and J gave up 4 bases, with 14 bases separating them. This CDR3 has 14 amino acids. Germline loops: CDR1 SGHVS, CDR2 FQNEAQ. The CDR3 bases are TGTGCCAGCAGCCCCCGGGACACAAGCTATGGCTACACCTTC. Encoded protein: CASSPRDTSYGYTF.

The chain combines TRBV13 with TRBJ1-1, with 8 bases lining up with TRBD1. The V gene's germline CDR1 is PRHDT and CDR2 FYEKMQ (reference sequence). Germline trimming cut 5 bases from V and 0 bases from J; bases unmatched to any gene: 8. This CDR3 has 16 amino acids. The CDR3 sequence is CASSLRTGTLNTEAFF. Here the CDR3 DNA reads TGTGCCAGCAGCCTACGGACAGGGACGCTGAACACTGAAGCTTTCTTT.

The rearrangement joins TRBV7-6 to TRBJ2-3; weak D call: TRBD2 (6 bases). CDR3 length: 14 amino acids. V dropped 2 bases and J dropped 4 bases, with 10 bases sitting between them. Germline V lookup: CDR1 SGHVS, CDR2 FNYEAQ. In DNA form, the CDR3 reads TGTGCCAGCAGCTTATCGACTAGATCAGATACGCAGTATTTT. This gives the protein CASSLSTRSDTQYF.